A single sample gave rise to the 23 T cell receptor beta chains below, sequenced in a study of blood T cell repertoires in COVID-19. The repertoire was sequenced with immunoSEQ multiplex PCR; TCRdb's copy has only in-frame clones and lacks some. The repertoire holds about 130,000 clones, with roughly four fifths as singletons. Sequencing used peripheral blood. These receptor sequences come from a human donor in a cohort sampled during active COVID-19.

The V call is TRBV6-1, the J call TRBJ2-1; 10 bases fit TRBD2. This CDR3 is built from 17 residues. CDR1 MNHNS and CDR2 SASEGT come from the germline V gene. V dropped 4 bases and J dropped 3; count of bases not matched to a gene: 9. The CDR3 here is CASSVPQRGGIYNEQFF. As DNA, the CDR3 is TGTGCCAGCAGTGTGCCTCAGCGGGGGGGCATCTACAATGAGCAGTTCTTC.

This chain connects TRBV5-1 to TRBJ1-6; TRBD1 aligns across 8 bases. The CDR3 is 15 amino acids. The trim removed 5 bases at V and 5 bases at J, leaving 6 bases unmatched. Germline V lookup: CDR1 SGHRS, CDR2 YFSETQ. This chain's CDR3 is CASRKADRDNSPLHF. The DNA for the CDR3 is TGCGCCAGCAGGAAGGCGGACAGGGATAATTCACCCCTCCACTTT.

This sequence joins TRBV4-1 and TRBJ2-7; TRBD1 aligns across 7 bases. This CDR3 spans 15 amino acids. Germline values: CDR1 MGHRA, CDR2 YSYEKL. V trimming: 4 bases; J trimming: 0 bases; junction bases outside the gene matches: 6. CDR3 loop: CASSPLTGSSYEQYF. The CDR3 DNA is TGCGCCAGCAGCCCACTGACAGGGAGCTCCTACGAGCAGTACTTC.

The V call is TRBV5-1, the J call TRBJ1-4; 9 bases match TRBD1. With V trimmed by 4 bases and J by 8 bases, 12 bases remained unmatched. Germline V gene sequence: CDR1 SGHRS, CDR2 YFSETQ. The CDR3 covers 16 residues. In nucleotides, the CDR3 is TGCGCCAGCAGCCCCGTCGGGGACAGGGCCGGAGAAAAACTGTTTTTT. Translation: CASSPVGDRAGEKLFF.

The CDR3 sequence: CASRGLAAQETQYF. In nucleotides, the CDR3 is TGTGCCAGCAGAGGACTAGCGGCCCAAGAGACCCAGTACTTC. The chain is built from TRBV2 and TRBJ2-5; TRBD2 matches 10 bases. With 6 bases clipped from V and 1 base from J, the junction kept 2 bases outside the gene matches. The germline gives CDR1 SNHLY, CDR2 FYNNEI. The CDR3 has 14 residues.

This chain connects TRBV7-6 to TRBJ2-3; 9 bases fit TRBD2. The germline V gene encodes CDR1 SGHVS and CDR2 FNYEAQ. This CDR3 region has 17 residues. J was trimmed by 4 bases and V by 5 bases; bases with no gene match: 13. CDR3 coding DNA: TGTGCCAGCAGCACAAAGTTGCGGGGGGGGTCCTCAGATACGCAGTATTTT. This gives the protein CASSTKLRGGSSDTQYF. The full variable domain, its missing parts supplied by reference TRBV7-6 and TRBJ2-3, is GAGVSQSPRYKVTKRGQDVALRCDPISGHVSLYWYRQALGQGPEFLTYFNYEAQQDKSGLPNDRFSAERPEGSISTLTIQRTEQRDSAMYRCASSTKLRGGSSDTQYFGPGTRLTVL.

The CDR3 loop reads CASSLGLSNQPQHF. The CDR3 nucleotides are TGTGCCAGCAGCTTAGGACTGAGCAATCAGCCCCAGCATTTT. The chain carries TRBV5-5 and TRBJ1-5; D unclear. Germline V CDR1 and CDR2: SGHKS, YYEKEE (reference sequence). V lost 2 bases and J lost 1, with 7 bases in between. The CDR3 is 14 amino acids.

This chain uses TRBV13 with TRBJ1-2; 10 bases line up with TRBD1. This CDR3 spans 15 amino acids. Germline-derived CDR1 and CDR2 are PRHDT and FYEKMQ (reference sequence). V shed 5 bases and J 4 bases; nucleotides not matched to a gene: 7. The CDR3 spells CASSTWTGGGYGYTF. The DNA of the CDR3 is TGTGCCAGCAGCACCTGGACAGGGGGAGGCTATGGCTACACCTTC.

This chain uses TRBV2 with TRBJ2-5, with D possibly TRBD2 on 6 matching bases. This CDR3 spans 15 amino acids. Germline values: CDR1 SNHLY, CDR2 FYNNEI. Between the trimmed V and J ends, which lost 4 bases and 5 bases, there was a span of 17 bases. The CDR3 coding sequence is TGTGCCAGCAGTGTCCGGGACTGGTCCTTGGAGACCCAGTACTTC. It codes for CASSVRDWSLETQYF.

V gene TRBV4-1 combines with J gene TRBJ2-1; D is perhaps TRBD2 (5 bases). Germline CDR1 and CDR2: MGHRA and YSYEKL. The CDR3 contains 13 residues. Deletions cut 6 bases from V and 3 bases from J, with 9 bases between. The CDR3 here is CASSLAYYNEQFF. DNA for the CDR3: TGCGCCAGCAGTCTAGCCTACTACAATGAGCAGTTCTTC.

The chain carries TRBV28 and TRBJ1-2, with D hard to call. The CDR3 runs 13 residues. Germline V lookup: CDR1 MDHEN, CDR2 SYDVKM. With 1 base removed from V and 5 bases from J, the gap between germline ends came to 8 bases. DNA for the CDR3: TGTGCCAGCAGTTTATCATGGGCATATGGCTACACCTTC. This sequence encodes CASSLSWAYGYTF.

This clone is a singleton in its sample. This chain joins TRBV7-9 and TRBJ2-7; 7 bases align to TRBD2. The junction had 6 bases not matched to a gene; V was cut back by 1 base and J by 6 bases. CDR3 length: 14 residues. Germline values: CDR1 SEHNR, CDR2 FQNEAQ (reference sequence). As DNA, the CDR3 is TGTGCCAGCAGCTTAGACCGGGGGGTTGGCGAGCAGTACTTC. Amino acids: CASSLDRGVGEQYF.

V is TRBV20-1 and J is TRBJ1-4, with a tentative D call TRBD1 (6 bases). The V end was cut by 3 bases, the J end by 7 bases, with 9 bases between. The V gene's germline CDR1 is DFQATT and CDR2 SNEGSKA (reference sequence). The CDR3 sequence is 12 residues long. Here the CDR3 DNA reads TGCAGTGCTAGTCTACAGGGTGAAAAACTGTTTTTT. Residues: CSASLQGEKLFF.

The chain carries TRBV5-4 and TRBJ2-3; 8 bases map to TRBD2. The germline gives CDR1 SGHNT, CDR2 YYREEE (reference sequence). The ends lost 4 bases at V and 9 bases at J; junction bases unmatched: 13. The length of the CDR3 is 15 residues. The DNA for the CDR3 is TGTGCCAGCAGCCCCGAAGGGAGTAGCGGGGCGACGCAGTATTTT. Its protein product is CASSPEGSSGATQYF.

This clone was found a few times. V is TRBV5-1 and J is TRBJ1-5; 7 positions agree with TRBD1. The CDR3 has 15 amino acids. CDR1 and CDR2 (germline): SGHRS, YFSETQ. The J segment lost 0 bases and the V segment lost 2 bases, leaving 2 bases of the junction unmatched. The CDR3 here is CASSLQGNSNQPQHF. The CDR3 region has the DNA TGCGCCAGCAGCTTACAGGGGAATAGCAATCAGCCCCAGCATTTT.

This rearrangement joins TRBV7-3 to TRBJ1-4; 11 positions match TRBD1. The ends lost 5 bases at V and 8 bases at J; junction bases unmatched: 4. From germline, CDR1 is SGHTA and CDR2 FQGTGA. The CDR3 spans 14 residues. The CDR3 spells CASSGQGAREKLFF. In nucleotides, the CDR3 is TGTGCCAGCAGCGGACAGGGGGCTCGGGAAAAACTGTTTTTT.

The rearrangement links TRBV7-9 to TRBJ2-3; 12 bases fit TRBD2. Trimming cost V 5 bases and J 0 bases; bases outside gene matches: 6. Germline V lookup: CDR1 SEHNR, CDR2 FQNEAQ (reference sequence). The CDR3 runs 17 residues. CDR3 in amino acids: CASSPVTSGGSTDTQYF. The CDR3 DNA is TGTGCCAGCAGCCCGGTAACTAGCGGGGGGAGCACAGATACGCAGTATTTT.

This clone was observed once. Other nucleotide sequences in the sample specify the same CDR3. This rearrangement joins TRBV30 to TRBJ1-1; D gene unclear. This CDR3 is 13 amino acids long. V lost 2 bases, J lost 2 bases, and 9 bases lay in between. Germline loops: CDR1 GTSNPN, CDR2 SVGIG (reference sequence). CDR3 sequence reads: CAWSPRGNTEAFF. The CDR3 DNA is TGTGCCTGGAGTCCCCGGGGTAACACTGAAGCTTTCTTT.

By share of the sample, this clone is medium-sized. The rearrangement joins TRBV9 to TRBJ2-3, with a weak D call TRBD2 (6 bases). The V gene's germline CDR1 is SGDLS and CDR2 YYNGEE. The CDR3 is 16 residues long. V was pared by 6 bases and J by 0 bases, with 17 bases between. CDR3 sequence (DNA): TGTGCCAGCACCGAAGAGGGCGGGGAAAGCACAGATACGCAGTATTTT. Translated: CASTEEGGESTDTQYF.

The chain combines TRBV7-6 with TRBJ1-2; 8 positions agree with TRBD1. Germline V gives CDR1 SGHVS, CDR2 FNYEAQ. The trim removed 1 base at V and 4 bases at J, leaving 5 bases unmatched. The CDR3 contains 15 residues. The CDR3 DNA reads as TGTGCCAGCAGCTTAGGACAGGGGAGCGCCTATGGCTACACCTTC. Its translation is CASSLGQGSAYGYTF.

V gene TRBV27 combines with J gene TRBJ2-2; possible D gene TRBD2, 6 bases. V was shortened by 0 bases and J by 6 bases, with 14 bases between the two germline ends. The CDR3 extends over 16 amino acids. Germline V gives CDR1 MNHEY, CDR2 SMNVEV (reference sequence). The DNA for the CDR3 is TGTGCCAGCAGTTTATCCCCCTGGCTAGCGCCCGGGGAGCTGTTTTTT. Protein sequence: CASSLSPWLAPGELFF.

The chain joins TRBV6-5 to TRBJ1-2; 7 positions match TRBD1. CDR1 is MNHEY, CDR2 SVGAGI, per germline. V was pared by 0 bases and J by 4 bases, with 5 bases of the junction left unmatched. The CDR3 totals 15 residues. The CDR3 DNA is TGTGCCAGCAGTTACTCCGGAGACAGGGCCTATGGCTACACCTTC. It yields the protein CASSYSGDRAYGYTF.

This chain joins TRBV12-3 or TRBV12-4 and TRBJ1-2; a possible D gene is TRBD1 (5 bases). This CDR3 is 13 amino acids long. V was clipped by 7 bases and J by 0 bases, with 9 bases between them. The DNA of the CDR3 is TGTGCCAGCATCGGGGGGGCTAACTATGGCTACACCTTC. Translated, it gives CASIGGANYGYTF.